Presented here are 29 T cell receptor beta chains from one specimen sequenced in a study of blood T cell repertoires in COVID-19 (dated by TCRdb to between 2020 and 2021). The library was built by means of the immunoSEQ multiplex PCR assay. Entries here come from immuneACCESS through TCRdb and include only in-frame sequences with V and J called. Some clones fail to appear in such tables; in the studies checked, an unresolved V gene covers under half of the shortfall, and the cause of the remainder is unknown. The sample profile shows around 130,000 clones; approximately 80% of them were found once. The biggest ten clones account for approximately 1.8% of the sample. Sequenced material: peripheral blood. These receptors came from a man aged 65 to 79 with acute or convalescent COVID-19.

The chain is built from TRBV19 and TRBJ2-5; 9 nucleotides align to TRBD1. V shed 6 bases and J 4 bases; nucleotides not matched to a gene: 3. Germline CDR1 reads LNHDA; CDR2 reads SQIVND (reference sequence). This CDR3 comprises 13 residues. The CDR3 region has the DNA TGTGCCAGTAGCAACAGGGGGCGAGAGACCCAGTACTTC. This encodes CASSNRGRETQYF.

The V and J genes are TRBV6-5 and TRBJ1-2, with 8 bases identical to TRBD1. V lost 8 bases, J lost 5 bases, and 10 bases stayed unmatched. The CDR3 consists of 14 residues. Germline-derived CDR1 and CDR2 are MNHEY and SVGAGI. The CDR3 DNA sequence: TGTGCCAGCCGCCTTCAGGGGGCAGGATATGGCTACACCTTC. Protein product: CASRLQGAGYGYTF.

The chain has TRBV7-2 and TRBJ1-6; D may be TRBD1 (5 bases). CDR1 is SGHTA and CDR2 is FQGNSA in the germline V gene. This CDR3 contains 15 residues. V shed 2 bases and J shed 8 bases, with 13 bases lying between them. The CDR3 here is CASSLTQGQYSPLHF. In DNA form, the CDR3 reads TGTGCCAGCAGCTTAACTCAGGGCCAATATTCACCCCTCCACTTT.

The V and J genes are TRBV6-1 and TRBJ2-7, with D perhaps matching TRBD2 (5 bases). Trimming pared 1 base from V and 2 bases from J, leaving 9 bases between. Germline-derived CDR1 and CDR2 are MNHNS and SASEGT. This CDR3 is built from 14 residues. The CDR3 nucleotides read TGTGCCAGCAGTGAAGTCGGGGAAGCCTACGAGCAGTACTTC. Protein sequence: CASSEVGEAYEQYF.

The rearrangement uses TRBV6-1 and TRBJ1-2, with D hard to call. Trimming took off 2 bases at V and 8 bases at J, with 18 bases between the two ends. This CDR3 contains 15 residues. From germline, CDR1 is MNHNS and CDR2 SASEGT. The CDR3 nucleotides read TGTGCCAGCAGTGAACTGCGAGACAAAGTAGGAGGCTACACCTTC. This translates into CASSELRDKVGGYTF.

The chain combines TRBV2 with TRBJ2-5; TRBD1 might be the D (6 bases). Germline V gene sequence: CDR1 SNHLY, CDR2 FYNNEI. CDR3 length equals 14 residues. V dropped 5 bases and J dropped 1 base, with 11 bases sitting between them. CDR3 nucleotides: TGTGCCAGCAGTTCGACAGGCGTCCAAGAGACCCAGTACTTC. Encoded protein: CASSSTGVQETQYF.

For this clone: An end of the junction does not agree with germline; a read error may underlie this. This rearrangement joins TRBV7-7 to TRBJ2-5, with no clear D. From germline, CDR1 is SSHAT and CDR2 FNYEAQ (reference sequence). The CDR3 consists of 13 residues. CDR3 loop: CASSLGYQETQYF. The DNA of the CDR3 is TGTGCTAGCAGCTTAGGTTATCAAGAGACCCAGTACTTC.

This clone was detected only a few times. This sequence joins TRBV5-1 and TRBJ2-1; possible D gene TRBD2, 6 bases. This CDR3 region has 15 residues. CDR1 and CDR2 from the germline V gene are SGHRS and YFSETQ. V gave up 1 base and J gave up 3 bases, with 11 bases separating them. CDR3 loop: CASSLIAGNYNEQFF. The DNA of the CDR3 is TGCGCCAGCAGCTTGATCGCGGGGAACTACAATGAGCAGTTCTTC.

The chain combines TRBV19 with TRBJ2-7, with D maybe TRBD2 (7 bases). Germline assignment: CDR1 LNHDA and CDR2 SQIVND (reference sequence). CDR3 size: 14 residues. With 6 bases removed from V and 5 bases from J, the gap between germline ends came to 17 bases. The CDR3 sequence: CASRPQGGGNEQYF. The CDR3 nucleotides are TGTGCCAGTAGGCCCCAAGGGGGAGGGAACGAGCAGTACTTC.

The chain has TRBV5-1 and TRBJ2-3, with 8 bases identical to TRBD2. CDR1 is SGHRS, CDR2 YFSETQ, per germline. The CDR3 has 14 residues. The trim removed 4 bases at V and 3 bases at J, leaving 4 bases unmatched. DNA for the CDR3: TGCGCCAGCAGCGTAAGCGGGGGAACAGATACGCAGTATTTT. It specifies CASSVSGGTDTQYF. The variable domain in full, completed from reference TRBV5-1 and TRBJ2-3, reads KAGVTQTPRYLIKTRGQQVTLSCSPISGHRSVSWYQQTPGQGLQFLFEYFSETQRNKGNFPGRFSGRQFSNSRSEMNVSTLELGDSALYLCASSVSGGTDTQYFGPGTRLTVL.

The gene calls are TRBV9 and TRBJ1-3; D ambiguous. Trimming left V 1 base short and J 1 base short, with 9 bases between. This CDR3 spans 15 amino acids. The germline gives CDR1 SGDLS, CDR2 YYNGEE. The CDR3 is CASSVLPGSGNTIYF. The DNA of the CDR3 is TGTGCCAGCAGCGTACTGCCGGGATCTGGAAACACCATATATTTT.

V gene TRBV2 combines with J gene TRBJ2-1; 9 bases are shared with TRBD2. Germline CDR1 and CDR2: SNHLY and FYNNEI. Germline trimming cut 5 bases from V and 6 bases from J; bases unmatched to any gene: 11. This CDR3 comprises 16 residues. CDR3 DNA sequence: TGTGCCAGCAGTCCCTGGGCGGGGGGGCCTCTCAATGAGCAGTTCTTC. It is translated as CASSPWAGGPLNEQFF.

The sample holds one count of this clone. This chain connects TRBV5-4 to TRBJ2-7, with 9 bases matching TRBD2. The V and J ends lost 3 bases and 6 bases, in that order; junction bases with no gene match: 10. Germline CDR1 SGHNT, CDR2 YYREEE (reference sequence). The CDR3 loop spans 15 amino acids. CDR3 amino acids: CASSSGGLAGLEQYF. CDR3 bases: TGTGCCAGCAGCTCCGGGGGTCTAGCGGGGCTCGAGCAGTACTTC.

Worth noting for this clone: One end of the junction is discordant with germline, which a read error may explain. The chain carries TRBV6-1 and TRBJ1-2; no clear D. Germline CDR1 and CDR2: MNHNS and SASEGT. The CDR3 totals 12 residues. DNA of the CDR3: TGTGCCAGCAGAGAAGATTATTATGGCTACACCTTC. Protein sequence: CASREDYYGYTF.

This clone has only a few counts. The V gene is TRBV30, the J gene TRBJ1-5; 10 nucleotides agree with TRBD1. Germline trimming cut 2 bases from V and 5 bases from J; bases unmatched to any gene: 9. Germline CDR1 is GTSNPN and CDR2 is SVGIG (reference sequence). This CDR3 has 16 residues. The CDR3 nucleotides read TGTGCCTGGAGTTGGGGACAGGGGAAACGAGATCAGCCCCAGCATTTT. Its protein product is CAWSWGQGKRDQPQHF.

The chain uses TRBV6-5 and TRBJ1-2, with TRBD1 as a possible D gene (6 bases). Trimming pared 8 bases from V and 2 bases from J, leaving 18 bases between. The length of the CDR3 is 15 residues. The germline V gene encodes CDR1 MNHEY and CDR2 SVGAGI. In DNA, the CDR3 is TGTGCCAGCGGGGACGGGGGGCGCGCAAACTATGGCTACACCTTC. Its protein is CASGDGGRANYGYTF.

The J gene is TRBJ1-5, the V gene TRBV6-6; D perhaps matches TRBD1 (5 bases). The CDR3 covers 15 residues. The V and J ends lost 6 bases and 2 bases respectively, with 14 bases between them. Looked up from germline, CDR1 is MNHNY and CDR2 is SVGAGI (reference sequence). The CDR3 DNA reads TGTGCCAGCAGACCCTCGGAGACAGGCAATCAGCCCCAGCATTTT. Its protein product is CASRPSETGNQPQHF.

The chain joins TRBV5-1 to TRBJ1-2; D is unresolved. Per germline, CDR1 SGHRS and CDR2 YFSETQ. This CDR3 region has 13 residues. Trimming stripped 4 bases from V and 5 bases from J, with 12 bases between. The CDR3 sequence is CASSLDTWYGYTF. The CDR3 coding sequence is TGCGCCAGCAGCCTCGACACCTGGTATGGCTACACCTTC. Full variable domain (missing parts from reference TRBV5-1 and TRBJ1-2): KAGVTQTPRYLIKTRGQQVTLSCSPISGHRSVSWYQQTPGQGLQFLFEYFSETQRNKGNFPGRFSGRQFSNSRSEMNVSTLELGDSALYLCASSLDTWYGYTFGSGTRLTVV.

The chain couples TRBV6-2 or TRBV6-3 to TRBJ2-5; D may be TRBD2 (6 bases). The germline V gene encodes CDR1 MNHEY and CDR2 SVGEGT. The CDR3 length is 14 residues. The V gene lost 5 bases and the J gene lost 3 bases, with 13 bases spanning the gap. The CDR3 spells CASSQGGTEETQYF. As DNA, the CDR3 is TGTGCCAGCAGTCAGGGAGGTACCGAAGAGACCCAGTACTTC.

The chain combines TRBV3-1 (or the pseudogene TRBV3-2) with TRBJ2-3; 9 bases are a match to TRBD2. The V and J ends lost 6 bases and 4 bases, in that order; junction bases with no gene match: 17. Per the germline V gene, CDR1 is LGHDT and CDR2 is YNNKEL (reference sequence). CDR3 length: 18 amino acids. CDR3 loop: CASSRLPGLAGSADTQYF. CDR3 coding DNA: TGTGCCAGCAGTCGACTACCGGGTCTAGCGGGGTCAGCAGATACGCAGTATTTT.

In this sample, this clone turned up once. This chain links TRBV11-2 with TRBJ1-1; the match to TRBD1 covers 7 bases. Germline values: CDR1 SGHAT, CDR2 FQNNGV. The CDR3 consists of 16 residues. Losses at the gene ends were 7 bases for V and 0 bases for J; bases not matched to a gene: 11. This CDR3 is CASTGGWQRLNTEAFF. In nucleotides, the CDR3 is TGTGCCAGCACAGGGGGGTGGCAGAGACTGAACACTGAAGCTTTCTTT.

This clone came up once. The chain is built from TRBV4-1 and TRBJ1-1; 8 positions agree with TRBD1. This CDR3 is 14 amino acids long. Germline CDR1 is MGHRA and CDR2 is YSYEKL. V lost 4 bases, J lost 6 bases, and 7 bases stayed unmatched. CDR3 residues: CASSPGQGGAEAFF. The DNA for the CDR3 is TGCGCCAGCAGCCCAGGACAGGGAGGGGCTGAAGCTTTCTTT.

V usage is TRBV4-1 and J usage is TRBJ1-3; D ambiguous. Per the germline V gene, CDR1 is MGHRA and CDR2 is YSYEKL. Trimming shortened V by 1 base and J by 8 bases, and 15 bases separated the two germline ends. This CDR3 has 15 amino acids. CDR3 sequence (DNA): TGCGCCAGCAGCCAAGTTACAAGGTTGGGAGACACCATATATTTT. This translates into CASSQVTRLGDTIYF.

In DNA, the CDR3 is TGTGCCAGCAGCTTAGCTCGGTCAGGGGGCACCGGGGAGCTGTTTTTT. It specifies CASSLARSGGTGELFF. The V call is TRBV7-6, the J call TRBJ2-2; 7 positions match TRBD1. J was trimmed by 4 bases and V by 0 bases; bases with no gene match: 5. Germline CDR1 reads SGHVS; CDR2 reads FNYEAQ. CDR3 size: 16 residues.

This clone was seen only a few times. The genes are TRBV4-2 and TRBJ1-3; unclear D gene. CDR1 and CDR2 (germline): LGHNA, YNFKEQ. This CDR3 spans 12 amino acids. V lost 4 bases to trimming and J lost 2 bases, with 3 bases between them. In DNA form, the CDR3 reads TGTGCCAGCAGCCCAGCTGGAAACACCATATATTTT. Translation gives CASSPAGNTIYF.

This clone was observed a single time. The chain uses TRBV2 and TRBJ1-2, with 8 bases aligning to TRBD1. The CDR3 contains 14 residues. Germline-derived CDR1 and CDR2 are SNHLY and FYNNEI. Trimming at V came to 5 bases and at J to 4 bases, leaving 6 bases not matched to a gene. CDR3 coding DNA: TGTGCCAGCAGTTCTGGACAGGGCCTCTATGGCTACACCTTC. Translating it yields CASSSGQGLYGYTF.

The genes are TRBV29-1 and TRBJ2-1, with TRBD2 identical over 11 bases. CDR1 SQVTM and CDR2 ANQGSEA come from the germline V gene. CDR3 length: 16 residues. V lost 2 bases to trimming and J lost 3 bases; unmatched junction nucleotides: 6. The CDR3 region is CSVETYLAGGYNEQFF. CDR3 nucleotide sequence: TGCAGCGTTGAAACTTATCTAGCGGGGGGCTACAATGAGCAGTTCTTC.

The chain couples TRBV5-4 to TRBJ1-6; 11 bases fit TRBD1. With V trimmed by 1 base and J by 5 bases, 8 bases remained unmatched. The length of the CDR3 is 18 residues. CDR1 and CDR2 (germline): SGHNT, YYREEE (reference sequence). CDR3 residues: CASSLKFRDRGNNSPLHF. The CDR3 region has the DNA TGTGCCAGCAGCTTGAAGTTCCGGGACAGGGGGAATAATTCACCCCTCCACTTT.

This clone was seen more than once but under ten times. V usage is TRBV7-6 and J usage is TRBJ2-7, with TRBD1 matching 9 bases. From germline, CDR1 is SGHVS and CDR2 FNYEAQ. V was pared by 5 bases and J by 0 bases, with 5 bases of the junction left unmatched. This CDR3 has 15 amino acids. The CDR3 loop reads CASSNRGPLSYEQYF. The CDR3 region has the DNA TGTGCCAGCAGCAACAGGGGGCCCCTCTCCTACGAGCAGTACTTC.